This paragraph covers one T cell receptor (beta chain) sequence. The antigen is not known. One end of the junction does not line up with germline, which may come from a read error. Three nested ARM-PCR rounds with V-beta and C-beta primers built TCRB libraries. TCRdb ran MiXCR on the multiplex PCR reads and lists one entry per CDR3 protein. The sample holds about 13,000 distinct CDR3 sequences, roughly 70% seen once. The data were taken from a study of tumor-infiltrating lymphocytes in glioblastoma multiforme. Study-wide findings and caveats: Detected clone frequencies may not reflect cell counts, being RNA-based. TCR plus mutation findings rest on a single glioblastoma patient.

The material sequenced was brain tumor tissue. The sequence was collected from a male donor with glioblastoma.

This CDR3 is CVSSYIRWTDTQYF. DNA of the CDR3: TGTGTCAGCAGTTACATCCGGTGGACAGATACGCAGTATTTT. This sequence joins TRBV6-6 and TRBJ2-3; D call uncertain. CDR1 MNHNY and CDR2 SVGAGI come from the germline V gene (reference sequence). The CDR3 extends over 14 amino acids.